A selection of T cell receptor beta chains follows, all from one sample in a study of cytomegalovirus exposure and HLA in healthy donors. The data were produced by immunoSEQ multiplex PCR, yet TCRdb's version contains in-frame clones alone and is incomplete. Its table lists some 76,000 clones. What was sequenced was PBMCs. The receptor source for this set is a female donor in good health and CMV-seropositive. Both conserved end residues are part of each CDR3. The D gene is left open where the match is weak.

V: TRBV29-1
J: TRBJ1-2
D: -
CDR3: CSVEMGVYGYTF
DNA: TGCAGCGTTGAGATGGGAGTCTATGGCTACACCTTC

V: TRBV7-2
J: TRBJ2-3
D: -
CDR3: CASSFQRDTDTQYF
DNA: TGTGCCAGCAGCTTCCAGAGGGACACAGATACGCAGTATTTT

V: TRBV4-2
J: TRBJ2-1
D: TRBD2
CDR3: CASPPTGGHREQFF
DNA: TGTGCCAGCCCCCCGACGGGGGGGCATCGTGAGCAGTTCTTC

V: TRBV5-4
J: TRBJ1-1
D: -
CDR3: CASSSATEAFF
DNA: TGTGCCAGCAGCTCAGCGACTGAAGCTTTCTTT

V: TRBV5-1
J: TRBJ1-1
D: -
CDR3: CASSLTGNTEAFF
DNA: TGCGCCAGCAGCCTGACAGGGAACACTGAAGCTTTCTTT

V: TRBV10-3
J: TRBJ2-3
D: -
CDR3: CAIKKQASSTDTQYF
DNA: TGTGCCATCAAAAAGCAGGCATCTAGCACAGATACGCAGTATTTT

V: TRBV7-2
J: TRBJ2-7
D: TRBD2
CDR3: CASSPALVSGKAYEQYF
DNA: TGTGCCAGCAGCCCCGCCCTCGTTAGCGGGAAAGCCTACGAGCAGTACTTC

V: TRBV19
J: TRBJ2-7
D: -
CDR3: CASRQQGKSYEQYF
DNA: TGTGCCAGTAGGCAACAGGGAAAGAGCTACGAGCAGTACTTC

V: TRBV6-1
J: TRBJ1-1
D: TRBD1
CDR3: CASSASTGEVGEAFF
DNA: TGTGCCAGCAGTGCCTCAACAGGGGAGGTGGGTGAAGCTTTCTTT

V: TRBV7-9
J: TRBJ2-7
D: TRBD1
CDR3: CASSTGTGSEQYF
DNA: TGTGCCAGCAGCACCGGGACAGGGAGCGAGCAGTACTTC

V: TRBV6-5
J: TRBJ1-1
D: TRBD1
CDR3: CASSGWTGRGTEAFF
DNA: TGTGCCAGCAGTGGTTGGACAGGTAGGGGGACTGAAGCTTTCTTT

V: TRBV29-1
J: TRBJ2-1
D: -
CDR3: CSVGSWERSSYNEQFF
DNA: TGCAGCGTGGGGAGCTGGGAGCGGAGCTCCTACAATGAGCAGTTCTTC

V: TRBV4-1
J: TRBJ1-2
D: -
CDR3: CASSQVFTGNYGYTF
DNA: TGCGCCAGCAGCCAAGTATTTACGGGTAACTATGGCTACACCTTC

V: TRBV5-1
J: TRBJ2-5
D: -
CDR3: CASSPRNGETQYF
DNA: TGCGCCAGCAGCCCACGGAACGGGGAGACCCAGTACTTC

V: TRBV18
J: TRBJ2-1
D: TRBD1
CDR3: CASSPPQGASYNEQFF
DNA: TGTGCCAGCTCACCACCACAGGGGGCCAGTTACAATGAGCAGTTCTTC